One sample yielded the 31 T cell receptor beta chains listed below, sequenced in a study of blood T cell repertoires in COVID-19. The assay was immunoSEQ multiplex PCR, and TCRdb's table has in-frame clones only and misses some. The top ten hold 0.7% to 0.95% of the sample, which has almost 200,000 clones, about 90% seen once. Source material: peripheral blood. Receptors were obtained from a woman aged 70-85 years with acute or convalescent COVID-19.

V and J are TRBV6-5 and TRBJ1-2, with 7 positions matching TRBD1. This CDR3 spans 16 amino acids. V shed 0 bases and J 1 base; nucleotides not matched to a gene: 5. Germline V gene data show CDR1 as MNHEY and CDR2 as SVGAGI. In nucleotides, the CDR3 is TGTGCCAGCAGTTACTCGGTCCGGGACAGTAACTATGGCTACACCTTC. Translating gives CASSYSVRDSNYGYTF.

The J gene is TRBJ1-3, the V gene TRBV28, with 10 bases that match TRBD1. The CDR3 is made up of 15 amino acids. Germline V gives CDR1 MDHEN, CDR2 SYDVKM. The V segment lost 4 bases and the J segment 4 bases; nucleotides outside the gene matches: 4. CDR3 DNA sequence: TGTGCCAGCAGTTCACCGGGACAGGGGGGAAACACCATATATTTT. Protein sequence: CASSSPGQGGNTIYF.

This chain joins TRBV28 and TRBJ1-4, with 10 bases matching TRBD1. The CDR3 consists of 15 residues. CDR1 and CDR2 from the germline V gene are MDHEN and SYDVKM. The V gene end was trimmed by 5 bases and the J gene end by 8 bases; junction bases not matched to a gene: 8. CDR3 residues: CASSGRDRGWEKLFF. The CDR3 bases are TGTGCCAGCAGTGGACGGGACAGGGGTTGGGAAAAACTGTTTTTT.

This clone was counted between two and nine times. V usage is TRBV27 and J usage is TRBJ1-6, with D perhaps matching TRBD1 (5 bases). The V gene lost 5 bases and the J gene lost 0 bases, with 11 bases spanning the gap. Germline CDR1 reads MNHEY; CDR2 reads SMNVEV (reference sequence). The CDR3 is 16 residues long. The CDR3 protein is CASSRRADSYNSPLHF. The CDR3 DNA reads as TGTGCCAGCAGTCGCAGGGCTGACTCCTATAATTCACCCCTCCACTTT.

The chain recombines TRBV19 with TRBJ2-6; the D is unclear. CDR1 and CDR2 (germline): LNHDA, SQIVND (reference sequence). Trimming pared 2 bases from V and 3 bases from J, leaving 2 bases between. CDR3 size: 13 residues. The CDR3 sequence is CASSILGANVLTF. CDR3 nucleotides: TGTGCCAGTAGTATACTTGGGGCCAACGTCCTGACTTTC.

This chain joins TRBV19 and TRBJ1-2; D is unclear. Germline CDR1 reads LNHDA; CDR2 reads SQIVND (reference sequence). V was shortened by 5 bases and J by 6 bases, with 19 bases between the two germline ends. This CDR3 region has 15 residues. CDR3 residues: CASSFGIASGDGYTF. DNA of the CDR3: TGTGCCAGTAGTTTCGGGATAGCCTCCGGGGATGGCTACACCTTC.

This chain links TRBV7-9 with TRBJ1-4; 9 bases line up with TRBD1. With 5 bases clipped from V and 0 bases from J, the junction kept 4 bases outside the gene matches. This CDR3 spans 16 amino acids. Looked up from germline, CDR1 is SEHNR and CDR2 is FQNEAQ (reference sequence). The CDR3 nucleotides are TGTGCCAGCAGCCGCGGGACAGGGACAACTAATGAAAAACTGTTTTTT. It yields the protein CASSRGTGTTNEKLFF.

The gene calls are TRBV19 and TRBJ1-4, with D possibly being TRBD1 (6 bases). V was cut by 0 bases and J by 8 bases, with 16 bases left in between. This CDR3 region has 16 residues. The germline V gene encodes CDR1 LNHDA and CDR2 SQIVND (reference sequence). The DNA for the CDR3 is TGTGCCAGTAGTATAGATCCGGGACACAGAAGCGAAAAACTGTTTTTT. Its translation is CASSIDPGHRSEKLFF.

CDR3 nucleotide sequence: TGTGCCAGCAGTTGGGAGGGATTAGAAAATTCACCCCTCCACTTT. This gives the protein CASSWEGLENSPLHF. This chain connects TRBV2 to TRBJ1-6; D is unresolved. This CDR3 has 15 residues. Per the germline V gene, CDR1 is SNHLY and CDR2 is FYNNEI. Trimming took off 5 bases at V and 7 bases at J, with 15 bases between the two ends.

This chain joins TRBV2 and TRBJ2-7; D is unclear. The CDR3 covers 12 residues. The V and J ends lost 5 bases and 2 bases respectively, with 7 bases between them. CDR1 and CDR2 from the germline V gene are SNHLY and FYNNEI. The CDR3 protein is CASSIRTYEQYF. Here the CDR3 DNA reads TGTGCCAGCAGTATCAGGACCTACGAGCAGTACTTC.

The chain carries TRBV10-3 and TRBJ1-2, with 12 bases identical to TRBD1. There are 14 residues in the CDR3. The germline CDR1 and CDR2 sequences are ENHRY and SYGVKD. With V trimmed by 6 bases and J by 7 bases, 6 bases remained unmatched. CDR3 sequence reads: CAISPGQGASGYTF. The CDR3 DNA reads TGTGCCATCAGCCCGGGACAGGGGGCCTCTGGCTACACCTTC.

This clone was seen only a few times. The genes are TRBV7-9 and TRBJ1-1, with D possibly being TRBD1 (6 bases). This CDR3 region has 16 residues. Germline CDR1 reads SEHNR; CDR2 reads FQNEAQ (reference sequence). V was trimmed by 8 bases and J by 1 base, leaving 20 bases between them. This CDR3 reads CASVLQQGRGNTEAFF. In DNA form, the CDR3 reads TGTGCCAGCGTGCTACAGCAGGGGCGCGGGAACACTGAAGCTTTCTTT.

The chain carries TRBV10-2 and TRBJ2-5, with D perhaps TRBD2 (6 bases). V was trimmed by 8 bases and J by 3 bases, leaving 16 bases between them. CDR1 WSHSY and CDR2 SAAADI come from the germline V gene. This CDR3 comprises 14 residues. CDR3 amino acids: CASGQLAAKETQYF. CDR3 DNA: TGCGCCAGCGGGCAACTAGCCGCTAAAGAGACCCAGTACTTC.

This sequence joins TRBV19 and TRBJ2-2; TRBD1 matches 9 bases. This CDR3 spans 14 amino acids. With 10 bases clipped from V and 5 bases from J, the junction kept 8 bases outside the gene matches. Germline V gene data show CDR1 as LNHDA and CDR2 as SQIVND (reference sequence). This CDR3 is CATKWTGDTGELFF. CDR3 nucleotide sequence: TGTGCCACGAAGTGGACAGGGGATACCGGGGAGCTGTTTTTT.

The chain joins TRBV5-6 to TRBJ2-1; TRBD1 is a possible D gene (6 bases). CDR3 length: 15 amino acids. Looked up from germline, CDR1 is SGHDT and CDR2 is YYEEEE. V lost 5 bases and J 4 bases, leaving 16 bases between the germline ends. CDR3 residues: CASSWTVRRYNEQFF. Written as DNA, the CDR3 is TGTGCCAGCAGTTGGACAGTTCGGAGGTACAATGAGCAGTTCTTC.

V gene TRBV7-8 combines with J gene TRBJ2-3; 10 nucleotides line up with TRBD2. CDR3 length: 16 residues. Trimming took 2 bases from V and 2 from J; bases not matched to a gene: 4. The germline V gene encodes CDR1 SGHVS and CDR2 FQNEAQ. The CDR3: CASSLTAGGVTDTQYF. CDR3 DNA: TGTGCCAGCAGCTTAACAGCGGGGGGGGTCACAGATACGCAGTATTTT.

This chain connects TRBV5-8 to TRBJ2-1, with D possibly matching TRBD2 (6 bases). CDR1 is SGHTS and CDR2 is YDEGEE in the germline V gene. The CDR3 contains 13 residues. V lost 4 bases and J 8 bases, leaving 13 bases between the germline ends. CDR3 nucleotides: TGTGCCAGCAGCACCGGGAGAGGGGATGAGCAGTTCTTC. Protein sequence: CASSTGRGDEQFF.

This chain joins TRBV5-8 and TRBJ2-1; TRBD2 agrees at 14 bases. Germline values: CDR1 SGHTS, CDR2 YDEGEE. CDR3 length equals 15 residues. J lost 9 bases, V lost 4 bases, and 6 bases had no gene match. The CDR3 here is CASSGGTSGRGEQFF. As DNA, the CDR3 is TGTGCCAGCAGCGGGGGGACTAGCGGGAGAGGTGAGCAGTTCTTC.

This chain connects TRBV18 to TRBJ2-7, with a tentative D call TRBD2 (5 bases). This CDR3 contains 14 residues. V lost 2 bases to trimming and J lost 5 bases, with 13 bases between them. Germline V gene sequence: CDR1 KGHSH, CDR2 LQKENI. CDR3 amino acids: CASSPGSLRNEQYF. The CDR3 nucleotides read TGTGCCAGCTCACCAGGGAGCCTCCGGAACGAGCAGTACTTC.

The CDR3 loop reads CASSSSMMNEQFF. DNA for the CDR3: TGTGCCAGCAGTTCCAGTATGATGAATGAGCAGTTCTTC. The V and J genes are TRBV12-3 or TRBV12-4 and TRBJ2-1; D is unresolved. Trimming shortened V by 4 bases and J by 7 bases, and 11 bases separated the two germline ends. The CDR3 spans 13 residues.

This rearrangement joins TRBV24-1 to TRBJ1-2; the D gene is possibly TRBD1 (5 bases). V lost 4 bases to trimming and J lost 6 bases, with 8 bases between them. The CDR3 is 12 amino acids. Germline V CDR1 and CDR2: KGHDR, SFDVKD. The CDR3 is CATSEPRDGYTF. The CDR3 DNA follows: TGTGCCACCAGTGAGCCCAGGGATGGCTACACCTTC.

This clone occurred a few times. The chain employs TRBV28 and TRBJ1-4, with D perhaps matching TRBD1 (6 bases). Per the germline V gene, CDR1 is MDHEN and CDR2 is SYDVKM. CDR3 length: 15 amino acids. Trimming took off 5 bases at V and 7 bases at J, with 17 bases between the two ends. CDR3 region: CASSSRTGYGEKLFF. In nucleotides, the CDR3 is TGTGCCAGCAGTAGTCGAACAGGGTATGGTGAAAAACTGTTTTTT.

This clone has just one count. V and J are TRBV18 and TRBJ2-3, with D maybe TRBD1 (6 bases). The CDR3 is 14 amino acids. Germline lookup yields CDR1 KGHSH and CDR2 LQKENI. V shed 3 bases and J shed 8 bases, with 15 bases lying between them. The DNA for the CDR3 is TGTGCCAGCTCACCTCTCCAGAGCAGGGGTACGCAGTATTTT. It is translated as CASSPLQSRGTQYF.

In this sample, this clone turned up once. Written as DNA, the CDR3 is TGTGCCACCGAACCCTCGGACAGGACAACCTACGAGCAGTACTTC. This encodes CATEPSDRTTYEQYF. The V and J genes are TRBV10-3 and TRBJ2-7; 7 bases are a match to TRBD1. Germline assignment: CDR1 ENHRY and CDR2 SYGVKD. After removal of 10 bases from V and 2 bases from J, the junction contained 14 bases not matched to a gene. This CDR3 comprises 15 residues.

This clone appeared once. The chain recombines TRBV10-1 with TRBJ1-6; D perhaps matches TRBD1 (6 bases). CDR1 and CDR2 (germline): WNHNN, SYGVQD (reference sequence). V was shortened by 7 bases and J by 10 bases, with 14 bases between the two germline ends. The CDR3 spans 13 residues. CDR3 amino acids: CASTGVVGSPLHF. The CDR3, as DNA: TGCGCCAGCACAGGGGTGGTGGGATCACCCCTCCACTTT.

The J gene is TRBJ2-7, the V gene TRBV3-1 (or the pseudogene TRBV3-2); D unclear. CDR3 length: 16 residues. V shed 2 bases and J shed 2 bases, with 16 bases lying between them. Germline lookup yields CDR1 LGHDT and CDR2 YNNKEL (reference sequence). The CDR3 is CASSQSRFDTAYEQYF. DNA for the CDR3: TGTGCCAGCAGCCAAAGTAGATTCGACACGGCCTACGAGCAGTACTTC.

CDR3: CASSQPTVAYEQYF. CDR3 bases: TGCGCCAGCAGCCAACCTACAGTGGCCTACGAGCAGTACTTC. The chain employs TRBV4-1 and TRBJ2-7; D not certain. The CDR3 is 14 residues long. Germline V gives CDR1 MGHRA, CDR2 YSYEKL. Trimming left V 2 bases short and J 2 bases short, with 10 bases between.

The CDR3 region has the DNA TGTGCCATCGCGCTTGGTACGGGGGGGCCGGTATCATACGAGCAGTACTTC. Protein: CAIALGTGGPVSYEQYF. This chain connects TRBV10-3 to TRBJ2-7, with TRBD2 identical over 8 bases. In germline, CDR1 is ENHRY, CDR2 SYGVKD. The J segment lost 4 bases and the V segment lost 8 bases, leaving 19 bases of the junction unmatched. This CDR3 is built from 17 residues.

This rearrangement joins TRBV7-7 to TRBJ2-7, with TRBD2 identical over 7 bases. V lost 4 bases and J lost 5; bases outside the gene matches: 8. Germline loops: CDR1 SSHAT, CDR2 FNYEAQ (reference sequence). This CDR3 has 14 residues. CDR3 loop: CASSSLAGRDEQYF. CDR3 nucleotides: TGTGCCAGCAGCTCCTTGGCGGGGAGGGACGAGCAGTACTTC.

This clone was detected once. The V and J genes are TRBV5-6 and TRBJ1-5; D perhaps matches TRBD1 (5 bases). Germline values: CDR1 SGHDT, CDR2 YYEEEE. This CDR3 is 15 amino acids long. Trimming took 1 base from V and 2 from J, leaving 10 bases between them. The CDR3 here is CASSLSGAGNQPQHF. Here the CDR3 DNA reads TGTGCCAGCAGCTTGAGCGGGGCGGGCAATCAGCCCCAGCATTTT.

This chain uses TRBV27 with TRBJ1-1; 7 bases agree with TRBD1. The length of the CDR3 is 14 residues. CDR1 and CDR2 from the germline V gene are MNHEY and SMNVEV (reference sequence). V dropped 3 bases and J dropped 6; count of bases not matched to a gene: 7. The CDR3 bases are TGTGCCAGCAGTTTCGACAGGGATGGCGCTGAAGCTTTCTTT. Its protein product is CASSFDRDGAEAFF.